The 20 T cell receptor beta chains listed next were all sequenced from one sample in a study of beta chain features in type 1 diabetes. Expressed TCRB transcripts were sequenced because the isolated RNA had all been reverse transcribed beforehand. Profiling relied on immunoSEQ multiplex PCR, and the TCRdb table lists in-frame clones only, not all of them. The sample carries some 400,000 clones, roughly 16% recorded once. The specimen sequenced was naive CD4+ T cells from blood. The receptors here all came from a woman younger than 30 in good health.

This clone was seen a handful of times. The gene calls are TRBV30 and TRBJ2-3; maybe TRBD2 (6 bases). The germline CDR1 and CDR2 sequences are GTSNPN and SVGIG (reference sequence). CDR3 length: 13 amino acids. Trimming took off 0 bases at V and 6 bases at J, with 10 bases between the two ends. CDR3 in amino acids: CAWSVTGRDTQYF. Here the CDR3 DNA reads TGTGCCTGGAGTGTAACGGGGAGGGATACGCAGTATTTT.

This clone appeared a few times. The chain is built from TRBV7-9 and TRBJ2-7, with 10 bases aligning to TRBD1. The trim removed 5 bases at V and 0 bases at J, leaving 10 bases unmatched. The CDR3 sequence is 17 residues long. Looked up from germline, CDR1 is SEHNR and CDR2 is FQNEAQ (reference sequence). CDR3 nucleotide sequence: TGTGCCAGCAGCCGACCGAGGGACAGGGGATACTCCTACGAGCAGTACTTC. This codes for CASSRPRDRGYSYEQYF.

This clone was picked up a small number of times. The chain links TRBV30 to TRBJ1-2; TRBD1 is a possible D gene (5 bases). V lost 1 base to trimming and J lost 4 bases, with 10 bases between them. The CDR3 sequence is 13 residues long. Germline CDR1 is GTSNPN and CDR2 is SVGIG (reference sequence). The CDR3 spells CAWSALGRYGYTF. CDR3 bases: TGTGCCTGGAGTGCTCTGGGGCGCTATGGCTACACCTTC.

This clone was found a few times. The CDR3 nucleotides read TGTGCCATCAGTGCCGGACAGGGAGCTAACTATGGCTACACCTTC. It encodes CAISAGQGANYGYTF. The chain joins TRBV10-3 to TRBJ1-2; TRBD1 agrees at 8 bases. The CDR3 is 15 residues long. The ends lost 4 bases at V and 0 bases at J; junction bases unmatched: 4. Germline CDR1 reads ENHRY; CDR2 reads SYGVKD.

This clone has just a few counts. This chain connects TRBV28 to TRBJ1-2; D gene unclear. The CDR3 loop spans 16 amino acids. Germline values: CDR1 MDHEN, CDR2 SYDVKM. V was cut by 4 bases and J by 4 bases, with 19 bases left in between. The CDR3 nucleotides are TGTGCCAGCAGTTCGTCTAGTAGCTACCTCATCTATGGCTACACCTTC. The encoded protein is CASSSSSSYLIYGYTF.

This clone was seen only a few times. CDR3 sequence (DNA): TGTGCCAGCAGCTTTCGGGGTGATACGCAGTATTTT. Translating it yields CASSFRGDTQYF. The rearrangement joins TRBV11-3 to TRBJ2-3; TRBD2 is a possible D gene (5 bases). The V gene's germline CDR1 is SGHNT and CDR2 YENEEA. V lost 3 bases to trimming and J lost 6 bases, with 7 bases between them. The CDR3 loop spans 12 amino acids.

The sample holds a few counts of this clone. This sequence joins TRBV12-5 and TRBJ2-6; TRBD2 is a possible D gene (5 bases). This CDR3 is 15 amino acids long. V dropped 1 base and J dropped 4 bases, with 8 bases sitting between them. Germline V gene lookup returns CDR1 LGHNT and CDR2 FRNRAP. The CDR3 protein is CASGLGGYGANVLTF. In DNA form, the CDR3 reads TGTGCTAGTGGTTTGGGAGGGTACGGGGCCAACGTCCTGACTTTC.

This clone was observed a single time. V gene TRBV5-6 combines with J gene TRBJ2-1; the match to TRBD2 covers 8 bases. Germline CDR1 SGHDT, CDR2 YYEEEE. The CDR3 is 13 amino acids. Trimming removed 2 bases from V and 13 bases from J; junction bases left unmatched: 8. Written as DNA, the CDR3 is TGTGCCAGCAGCTTTTACCTAGCGGGCCAACAGTTCTTC. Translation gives CASSFYLAGQQFF.

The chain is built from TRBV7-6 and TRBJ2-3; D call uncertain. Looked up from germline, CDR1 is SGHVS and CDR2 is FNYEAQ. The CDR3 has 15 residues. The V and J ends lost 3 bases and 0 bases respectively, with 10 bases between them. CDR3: CASSFPYTSTDTQYF. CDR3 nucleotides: TGTGCCAGCAGCTTCCCTTATACTAGCACAGATACGCAGTATTTT.

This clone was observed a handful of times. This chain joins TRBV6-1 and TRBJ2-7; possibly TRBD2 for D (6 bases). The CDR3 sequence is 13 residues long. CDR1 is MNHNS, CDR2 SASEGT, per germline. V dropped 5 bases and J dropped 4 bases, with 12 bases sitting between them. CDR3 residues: CASSRELGYEQYF. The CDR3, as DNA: TGTGCCAGCAGTCGGGAGTTGGGTTACGAGCAGTACTTC.

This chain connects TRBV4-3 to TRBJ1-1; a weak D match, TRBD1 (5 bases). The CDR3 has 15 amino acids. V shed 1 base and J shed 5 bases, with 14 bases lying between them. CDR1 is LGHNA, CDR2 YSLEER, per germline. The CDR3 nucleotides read TGCGCCAGCAGCCAAGCGCAGGGTTGGGGTACTGAAGCTTTCTTT. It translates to CASSQAQGWGTEAFF.

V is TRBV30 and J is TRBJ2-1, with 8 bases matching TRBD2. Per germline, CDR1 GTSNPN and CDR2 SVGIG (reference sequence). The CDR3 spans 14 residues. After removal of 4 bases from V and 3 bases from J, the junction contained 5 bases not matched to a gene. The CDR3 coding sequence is TGTGCCTGGACACGGGGGGGGTACTACAATGAGCAGTTCTTC. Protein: CAWTRGGYYNEQFF.

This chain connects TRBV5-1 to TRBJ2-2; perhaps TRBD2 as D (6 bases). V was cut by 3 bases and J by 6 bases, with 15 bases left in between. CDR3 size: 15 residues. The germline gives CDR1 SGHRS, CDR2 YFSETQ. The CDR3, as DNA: TGCGCCAGCAGCTGGGGGGACTCGGGCCCCGGGGAGCTGTTTTTT. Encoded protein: CASSWGDSGPGELFF.

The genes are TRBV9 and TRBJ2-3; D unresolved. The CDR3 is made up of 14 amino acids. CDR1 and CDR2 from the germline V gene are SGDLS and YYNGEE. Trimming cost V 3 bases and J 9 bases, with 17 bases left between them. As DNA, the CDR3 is TGTGCCAGCAGCGCCTCAACTTTGTATAGCACGCAGTATTTT. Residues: CASSASTLYSTQYF.

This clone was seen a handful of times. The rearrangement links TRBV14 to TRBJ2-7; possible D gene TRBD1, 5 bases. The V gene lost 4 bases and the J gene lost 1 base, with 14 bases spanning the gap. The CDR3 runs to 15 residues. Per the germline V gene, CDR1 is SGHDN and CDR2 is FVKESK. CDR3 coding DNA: TGTGCCAGCAGCCGTGGAACAGGATATTCCTACGAGCAGTACTTC. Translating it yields CASSRGTGYSYEQYF.

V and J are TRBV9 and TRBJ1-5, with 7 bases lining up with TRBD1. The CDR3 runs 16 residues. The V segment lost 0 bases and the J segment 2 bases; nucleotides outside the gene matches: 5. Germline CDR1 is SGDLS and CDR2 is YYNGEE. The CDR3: CASSVGGGERNQPQHF. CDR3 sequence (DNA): TGTGCCAGCAGCGTAGGAGGGGGCGAACGCAATCAGCCCCAGCATTTT.

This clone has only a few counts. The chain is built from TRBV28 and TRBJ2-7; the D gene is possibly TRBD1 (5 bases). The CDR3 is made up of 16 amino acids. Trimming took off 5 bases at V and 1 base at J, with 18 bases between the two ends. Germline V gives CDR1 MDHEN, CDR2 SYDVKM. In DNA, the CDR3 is TGTGCCAGCAGTCAAAGGGGAACGCCAAGATCCTACGAGCAGTACTTC. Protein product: CASSQRGTPRSYEQYF.

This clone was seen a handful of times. The CDR3, as DNA: TGCAGCGTTGAAGGGAACAGGGTTCAGGGTGAAGCTTTCTTT. It codes for CSVEGNRVQGEAFF. J is TRBJ1-1 and V is TRBV29-1; D possibly corresponds to TRBD1 (6 bases). The CDR3 has 14 residues. The ends were cut back, 1 base at V and 7 bases at J, with 16 bases in the middle. Germline values: CDR1 SQVTM, CDR2 ANQGSEA.

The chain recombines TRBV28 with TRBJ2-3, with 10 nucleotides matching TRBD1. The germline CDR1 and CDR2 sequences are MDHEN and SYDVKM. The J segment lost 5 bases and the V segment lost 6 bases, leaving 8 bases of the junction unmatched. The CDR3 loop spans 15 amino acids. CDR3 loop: CASSLPGTGVDTQYF. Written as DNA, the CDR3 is TGTGCCAGCAGCCTGCCGGGGACAGGGGTAGATACGCAGTATTTT.

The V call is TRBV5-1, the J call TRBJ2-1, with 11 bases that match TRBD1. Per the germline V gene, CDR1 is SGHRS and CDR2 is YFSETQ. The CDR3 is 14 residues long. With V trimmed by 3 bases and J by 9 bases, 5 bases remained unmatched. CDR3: CASSWDRGGSEQFF. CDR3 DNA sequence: TGCGCCAGCAGCTGGGACAGGGGGGGAAGTGAGCAGTTCTTC.